In its sample, the clone carrying this T cell receptor beta chain was seen a few times. Its antigen is undetermined. CDR1 is SGDLS, CDR2 YYNGEE, per germline. V shed 4 bases and J 8 bases; nucleotides not matched to a gene: 6. The CDR3 contains 13 residues. The sample originates from a study of beta chain features in type 1 diabetes. Study details: Across every sample, roughly 100 million sorted cells were examined in total.

Whole-study findings and limits: Across all four CD4+ subsets, people with type 1 diabetes showed modestly shorter TCRB CDR3s. A potential PCR bias toward shorter templates would be equal in patient and control samples.

Every bit of the isolated RNA underwent reverse transcription, so sequencing read expressed TCRB transcripts. Clones were read by immunoSEQ multiplex PCR, and TCRdb kept only the in-frame ones, dropping some. There are 850,000 to 900,000 clones in the sample; roughly 15% occur only once, and 0.02% to 0.025% lies in the top ten. The sample taken for sequencing was naive CD4+ T cells from blood. The TCR was taken from a young woman in good health. This sequence joins TRBV9 and TRBJ1-1; 9 bases are shared with TRBD1. In DNA form, the CDR3 reads TGTGCCAGCAGCTCTAGACAGGGGGTGGAAGCTTTCTTT. The encoded protein is CASSSRQGVEAFF. Using reference TRBV9 and TRBJ1-1 for the parts outside the CDR3, the full variable domain is DSGVTQTPKHLITATGQRVTLRCSPRSGDLSVYWYQQSLDQGLQFLIQYYNGEERAKGNILERFSAQQFPDLHSELNLSSLELGDSALYFCASSSRQGVEAFFGQGTRLTVV.